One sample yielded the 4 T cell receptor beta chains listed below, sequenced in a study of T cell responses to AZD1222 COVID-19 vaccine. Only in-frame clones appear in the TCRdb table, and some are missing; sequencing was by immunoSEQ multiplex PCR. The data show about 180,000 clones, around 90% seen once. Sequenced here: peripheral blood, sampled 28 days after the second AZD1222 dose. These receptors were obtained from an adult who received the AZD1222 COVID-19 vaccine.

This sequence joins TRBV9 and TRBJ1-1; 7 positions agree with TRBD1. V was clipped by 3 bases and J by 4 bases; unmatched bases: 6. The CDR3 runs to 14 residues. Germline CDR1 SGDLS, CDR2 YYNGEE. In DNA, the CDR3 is TGTGCCAGCAGCGCCTTACAGGGGATCACTGAAGCTTTCTTT. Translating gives CASSALQGITEAFF.

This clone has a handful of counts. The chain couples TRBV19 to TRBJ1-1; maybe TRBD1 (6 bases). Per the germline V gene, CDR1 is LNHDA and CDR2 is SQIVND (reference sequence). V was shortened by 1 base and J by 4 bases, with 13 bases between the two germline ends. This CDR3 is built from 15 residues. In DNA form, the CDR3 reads TGTGCCAGTAGTATAGCGGCAGGGGCATTCACTGAAGCTTTCTTT. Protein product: CASSIAAGAFTEAFF.

The DNA of the CDR3 is TGTGCCAGCAGCCTACCTGTCGGGGCCACAGAGACCCAGTACTTC. This translates into CASSLPVGATETQYF. The V and J genes are TRBV5-4 and TRBJ2-5, with D perhaps TRBD1 or TRBD2 (5 bases each). The V gene's germline CDR1 is SGHNT and CDR2 YYREEE (reference sequence). This CDR3 region has 15 residues. Trimming removed 4 bases at V and 4 bases at J, with 17 bases between.

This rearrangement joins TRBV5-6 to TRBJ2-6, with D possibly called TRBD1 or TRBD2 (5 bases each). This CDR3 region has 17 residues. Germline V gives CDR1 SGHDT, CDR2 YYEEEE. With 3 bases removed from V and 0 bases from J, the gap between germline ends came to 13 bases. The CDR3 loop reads CASSSLGVNSGANVLTF. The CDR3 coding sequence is TGTGCCAGCAGCTCGTTGGGGGTTAACTCTGGGGCCAACGTCCTGACTTTC.